This T cell receptor beta chain was sequenced during a study of cytomegalovirus exposure and HLA in healthy donors. The CDR3 loop spans 15 amino acids. Looked up from germline, CDR1 is SGHVS and CDR2 is FQNEAQ. The junction had 2 bases not matched to a gene; V was cut back by 0 bases and J by 6 bases. The validation cohort, a group of under 150 subjects, included the donors and was separate from the approximately 670-subject first cohort. The repertoire was sequenced with immunoSEQ multiplex PCR; TCRdb's copy has only in-frame clones and lacks some. The sample yields more than 35,000 clones, approximately 92% seen once.

This sequence joins TRBV7-8 and TRBJ2-2; 9 bases fit TRBD2. The origin of this receptor is a man younger than 30 in good health and CMV-seronegative. Specimen: PBMCs. The CDR3 spells CASSLARGGPGELFF. DNA for the CDR3: TGTGCCAGCAGCTTAGCGCGGGGGGGGCCCGGGGAGCTGTTTTTT.